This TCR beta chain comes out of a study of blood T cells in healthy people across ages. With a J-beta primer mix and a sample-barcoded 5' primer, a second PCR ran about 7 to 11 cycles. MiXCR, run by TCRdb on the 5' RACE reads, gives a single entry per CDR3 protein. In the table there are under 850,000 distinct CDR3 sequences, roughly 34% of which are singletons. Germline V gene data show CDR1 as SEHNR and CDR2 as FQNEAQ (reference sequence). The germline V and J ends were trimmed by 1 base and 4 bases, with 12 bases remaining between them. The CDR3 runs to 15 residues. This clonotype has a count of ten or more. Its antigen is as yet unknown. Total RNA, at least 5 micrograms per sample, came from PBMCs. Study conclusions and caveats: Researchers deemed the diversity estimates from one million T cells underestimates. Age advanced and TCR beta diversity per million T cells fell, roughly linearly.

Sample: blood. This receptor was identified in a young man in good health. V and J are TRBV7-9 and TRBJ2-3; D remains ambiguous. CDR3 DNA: TGTGCCAGCAGCTTAGAACGGTCAGGCGCAGATACGCAGTATTTT. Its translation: CASSLERSGADTQYF.